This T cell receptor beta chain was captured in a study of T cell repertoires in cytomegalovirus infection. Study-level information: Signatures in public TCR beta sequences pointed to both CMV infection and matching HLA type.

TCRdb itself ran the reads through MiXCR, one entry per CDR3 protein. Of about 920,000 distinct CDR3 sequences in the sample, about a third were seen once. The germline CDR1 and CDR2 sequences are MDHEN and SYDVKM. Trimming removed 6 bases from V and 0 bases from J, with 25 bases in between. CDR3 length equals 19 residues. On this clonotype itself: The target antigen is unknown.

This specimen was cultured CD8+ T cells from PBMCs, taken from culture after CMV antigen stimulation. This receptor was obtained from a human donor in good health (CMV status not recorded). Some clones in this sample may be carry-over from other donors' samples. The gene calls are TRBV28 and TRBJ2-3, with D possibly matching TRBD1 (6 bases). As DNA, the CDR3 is TGTGCCAGCAGCCTAAAGTGGACAGCACTACTCCCTAGCACAGATACGCAGTATTTT. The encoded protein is CASSLKWTALLPSTDTQYF.